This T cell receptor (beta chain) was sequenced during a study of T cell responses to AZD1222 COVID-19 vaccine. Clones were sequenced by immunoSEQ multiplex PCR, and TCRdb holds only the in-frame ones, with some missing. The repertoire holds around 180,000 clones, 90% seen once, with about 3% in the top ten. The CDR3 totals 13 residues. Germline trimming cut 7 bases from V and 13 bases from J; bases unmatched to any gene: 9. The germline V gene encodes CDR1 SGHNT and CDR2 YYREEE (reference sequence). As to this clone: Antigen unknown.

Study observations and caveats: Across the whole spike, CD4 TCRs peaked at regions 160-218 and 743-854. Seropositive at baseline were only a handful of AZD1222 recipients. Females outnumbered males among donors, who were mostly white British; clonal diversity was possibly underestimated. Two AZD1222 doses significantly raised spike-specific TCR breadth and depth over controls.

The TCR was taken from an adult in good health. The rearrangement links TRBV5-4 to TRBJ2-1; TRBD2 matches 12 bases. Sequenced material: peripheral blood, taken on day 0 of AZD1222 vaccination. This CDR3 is CASAELAGGHQFF. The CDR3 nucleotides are TGTGCCAGCGCAGAGCTAGCGGGGGGGCACCAGTTCTTC.